This T cell receptor beta chain came from a study of blood T cell repertoires in COVID-19. Study context: The cDNA or gDNA used as material had been derived from T cells, B-cell-depleted T cells, or PBMCs.

The ends were cut back, 0 bases at V and 7 bases at J, with 12 bases in the middle. The V gene's germline CDR1 is ENHRY and CDR2 SYGVKD. The CDR3 is made up of 14 amino acids. Assay used: immunoSEQ multiplex PCR; TCRdb lists only in-frame clones, some missing. The top ten hold roughly 8.7% of the sample, which has under 250,000 clones, around 83% seen once. The clonotype comes from a man in his forties with active or convalescent COVID-19. Sample: peripheral blood. V and J are TRBV10-3 and TRBJ1-1, with a tentative D call TRBD1 (6 bases). The DNA for the CDR3 is TGTGCCATCAGTGAGTCCAGGGGCAGGGTTGAAGCTTTCTTT. Residues: CAISESRGRVEAFF.